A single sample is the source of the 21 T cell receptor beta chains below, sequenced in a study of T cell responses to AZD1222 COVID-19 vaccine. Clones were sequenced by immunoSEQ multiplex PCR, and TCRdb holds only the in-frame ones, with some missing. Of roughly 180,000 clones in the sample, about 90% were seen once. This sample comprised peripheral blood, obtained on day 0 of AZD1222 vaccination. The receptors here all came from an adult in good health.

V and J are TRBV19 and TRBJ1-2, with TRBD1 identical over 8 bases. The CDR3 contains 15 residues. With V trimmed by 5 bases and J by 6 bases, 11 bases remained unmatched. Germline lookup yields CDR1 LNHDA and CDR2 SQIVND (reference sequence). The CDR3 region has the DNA TGTGCCAGTAGTCCGACAAGGACAGGGAACCATGGCTACACCTTC. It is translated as CASSPTRTGNHGYTF.

CDR3 coding DNA: TGTGCCAGCAGCAACCTCGGGGGTTTAGGCTCTGGAAACACCATATATTTT. Translated, it gives CASSNLGGLGSGNTIYF. V usage is TRBV21-1 and J usage is TRBJ1-3. TRBV21-1 is recorded as a pseudogene. The length of the CDR3 is 17 residues.

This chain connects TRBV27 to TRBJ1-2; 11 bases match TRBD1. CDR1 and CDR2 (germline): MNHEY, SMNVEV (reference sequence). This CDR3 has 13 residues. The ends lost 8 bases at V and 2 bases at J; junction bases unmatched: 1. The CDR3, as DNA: TGTGCCAGCGGACAGGGGGCAAACTATGGCTACACCTTC. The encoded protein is CASGQGANYGYTF.

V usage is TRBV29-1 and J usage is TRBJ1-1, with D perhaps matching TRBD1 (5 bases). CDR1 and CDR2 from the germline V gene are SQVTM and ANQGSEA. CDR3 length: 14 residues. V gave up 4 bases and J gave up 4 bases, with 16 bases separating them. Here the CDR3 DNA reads TGCAGCGTTGGAGGGACCCCCGAGGGCACTGAAGCTTTCTTT. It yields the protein CSVGGTPEGTEAFF. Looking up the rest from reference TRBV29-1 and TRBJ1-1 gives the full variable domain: SAVISQKPSRDICQRGTSLTIQCQVDSQVTMMFWYRQQPGQSLTLIATANQGSEATYESGFVIDKFPISRPNLTFSTLTVSNMSPEDSSIYLCSVGGTPEGTEAFFGQGTRLTVV.

CDR3 amino acids: CASSLGRSGLEQFF. DNA of the CDR3: TGTGCCAGCAGTCTTGGCAGGAGCGGCTTGGAGCAGTTCTTC. This chain connects TRBV6-5 to TRBJ2-1; the D gene is possibly TRBD2 (5 bases). The CDR3 loop spans 14 amino acids. Germline V gene sequence: CDR1 MNHEY, CDR2 SVGAGI. V lost 5 bases to trimming and J lost 10 bases, with 18 bases between them.

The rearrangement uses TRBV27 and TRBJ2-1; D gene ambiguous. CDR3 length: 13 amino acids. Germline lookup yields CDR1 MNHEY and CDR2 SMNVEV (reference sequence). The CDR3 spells CGARSSLTREQFF. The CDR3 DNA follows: TGTGGGGCCCGGAGTTCCCTCACCCGGGAGCAGTTCTTC.

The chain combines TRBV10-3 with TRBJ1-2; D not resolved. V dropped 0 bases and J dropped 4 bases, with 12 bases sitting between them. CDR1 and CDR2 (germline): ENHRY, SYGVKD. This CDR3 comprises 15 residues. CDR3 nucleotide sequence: TGTGCCATCAGTGAGTCGAAGCCCGATTTCTATGGCTACACCTTC. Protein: CAISESKPDFYGYTF.

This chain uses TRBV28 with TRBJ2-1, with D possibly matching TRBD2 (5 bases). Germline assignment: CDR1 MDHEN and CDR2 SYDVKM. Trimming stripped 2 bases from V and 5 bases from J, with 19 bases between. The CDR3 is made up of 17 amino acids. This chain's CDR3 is CASSLMSGQRFDNEQFF. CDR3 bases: TGTGCCAGCAGTTTAATGTCCGGCCAGCGGTTTGACAATGAGCAGTTCTTC.

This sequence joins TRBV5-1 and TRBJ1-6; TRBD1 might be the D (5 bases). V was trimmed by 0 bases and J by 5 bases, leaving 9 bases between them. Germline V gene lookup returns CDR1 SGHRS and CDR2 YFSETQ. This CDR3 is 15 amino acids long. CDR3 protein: CASSLGETDNSPLHF. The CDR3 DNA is TGCGCCAGCAGCTTGGGTGAGACAGATAATTCACCCCTCCACTTT.

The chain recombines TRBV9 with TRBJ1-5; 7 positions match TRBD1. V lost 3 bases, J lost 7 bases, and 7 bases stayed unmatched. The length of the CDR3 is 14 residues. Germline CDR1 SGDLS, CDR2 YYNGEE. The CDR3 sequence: CASSEGQRGQPQHF. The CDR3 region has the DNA TGTGCCAGCAGCGAGGGACAGCGTGGACAGCCCCAGCATTTT.

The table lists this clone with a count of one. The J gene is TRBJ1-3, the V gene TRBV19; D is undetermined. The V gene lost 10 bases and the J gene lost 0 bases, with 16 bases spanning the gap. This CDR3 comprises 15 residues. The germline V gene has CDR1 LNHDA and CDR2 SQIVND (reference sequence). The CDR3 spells CATSKTVLSGNTIYF. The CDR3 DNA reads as TGTGCCACCTCAAAAACTGTCCTCTCTGGAAACACCATATATTTT.

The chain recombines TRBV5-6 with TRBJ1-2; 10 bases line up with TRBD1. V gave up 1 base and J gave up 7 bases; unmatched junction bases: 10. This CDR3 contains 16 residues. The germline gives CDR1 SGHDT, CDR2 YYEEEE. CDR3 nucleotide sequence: TGTGCCAGCAGCTTGACGCCGGGACAGGGGCCTTTTGGCTACACCTTC. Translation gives CASSLTPGQGPFGYTF.

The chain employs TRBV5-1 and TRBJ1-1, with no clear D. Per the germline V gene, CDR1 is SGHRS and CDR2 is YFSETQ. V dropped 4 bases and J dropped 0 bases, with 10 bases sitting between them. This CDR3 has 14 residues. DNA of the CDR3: TGCGCCAGCAGCCCGGAGGGTCTGAACACTGAAGCTTTCTTT. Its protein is CASSPEGLNTEAFF.

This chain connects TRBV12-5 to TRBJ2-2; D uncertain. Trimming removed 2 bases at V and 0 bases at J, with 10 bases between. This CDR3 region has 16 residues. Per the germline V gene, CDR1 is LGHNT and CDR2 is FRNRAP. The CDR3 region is CASGLPLTANTGELFF. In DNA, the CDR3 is TGTGCTAGTGGTTTGCCGCTGACTGCGAACACCGGGGAGCTGTTTTTT.

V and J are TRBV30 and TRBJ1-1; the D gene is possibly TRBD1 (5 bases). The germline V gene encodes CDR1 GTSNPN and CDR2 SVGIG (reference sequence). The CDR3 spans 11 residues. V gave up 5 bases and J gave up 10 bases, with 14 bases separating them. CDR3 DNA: TGTGCCTGGGAGGGAGGGGCTCGAGCTTTCTTT. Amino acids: CAWEGGARAFF. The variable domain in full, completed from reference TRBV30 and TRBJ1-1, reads SQTIHQWPATLVQPVGSPLSLECTVEGTSNPNLYWYRQAAGRGLQLLFYSVGIGQISSEVPQNLSASRPQDRQFILSSKKLLLSDSGFYLCAWEGGARAFFGQGTRLTVV.

The CDR3 DNA reads TGTGCCAGCAGCTTAGGTGTGCGGGGGAACGAGACCCAGTACTTC. Its translation: CASSLGVRGNETQYF. The rearrangement joins TRBV11-2 to TRBJ2-5; 7 bases are a match to TRBD2. Germline V gives CDR1 SGHAT, CDR2 FQNNGV. The V gene end was trimmed by 1 base and the J gene end by 5 bases; junction bases not matched to a gene: 7. The CDR3 consists of 15 residues.

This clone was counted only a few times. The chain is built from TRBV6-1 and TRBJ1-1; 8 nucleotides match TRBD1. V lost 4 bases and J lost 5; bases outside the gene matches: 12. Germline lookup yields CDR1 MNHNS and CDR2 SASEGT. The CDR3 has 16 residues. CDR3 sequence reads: CASSVGEGQGGTEAFF. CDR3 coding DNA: TGTGCCAGCAGTGTTGGGGAAGGACAGGGAGGGACTGAAGCTTTCTTT.

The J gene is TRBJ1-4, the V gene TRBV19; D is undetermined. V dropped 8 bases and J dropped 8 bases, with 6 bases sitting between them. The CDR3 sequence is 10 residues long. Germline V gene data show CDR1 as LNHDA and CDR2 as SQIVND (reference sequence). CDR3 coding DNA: TGTGCCAGTTACCGGGAAAAACTGTTTTTT. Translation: CASYREKLFF. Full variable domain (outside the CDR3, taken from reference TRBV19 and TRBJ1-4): DGGITQSPKYLFRKEGQNVTLSCEQNLNHDAMYWYRQDPGQGLRLIYYSQIVNDFQKGDIAEGYSVSREKKESFPLTVTSAQKNPTAFYLCASYREKLFFGSGTQLSVL.

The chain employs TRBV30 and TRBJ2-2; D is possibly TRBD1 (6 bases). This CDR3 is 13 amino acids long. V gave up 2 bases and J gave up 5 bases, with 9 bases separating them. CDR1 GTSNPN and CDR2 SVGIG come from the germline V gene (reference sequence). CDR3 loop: CAWSFQGTGELFF. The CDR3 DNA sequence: TGTGCCTGGAGTTTTCAGGGGACCGGGGAGCTGTTTTTT.

Written as DNA, the CDR3 is TGTGCCAGCAGCCGGAGGACAGAGAACACTGAAGCTTTCTTT. It codes for CASSRRTENTEAFF. The chain links TRBV7-2 to TRBJ1-1, with D possibly being TRBD1 (6 bases). V lost 5 bases and J 1 base, leaving 11 bases between the germline ends. The CDR3 totals 14 residues. Germline lookup yields CDR1 SGHTA and CDR2 FQGNSA.

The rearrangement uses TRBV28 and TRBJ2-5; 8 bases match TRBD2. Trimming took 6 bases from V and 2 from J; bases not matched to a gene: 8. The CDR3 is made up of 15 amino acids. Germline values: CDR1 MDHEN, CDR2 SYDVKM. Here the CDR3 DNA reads TGTGCCAGCAGCAGGACTAGCAAAGGGCAAGAGACCCAGTACTTC. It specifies CASSRTSKGQETQYF.